The entry below describes one T cell receptor beta chain. Assay: immunoSEQ multiplex PCR; the TCRdb copy retains only in-frame clones and omits some. This sample carries roughly 100,000 clones, 90% of them seen once, and the ten largest clones take about 6.3%. The record originates from a study of blood T cell repertoires in COVID-19. This CDR3 has 14 amino acids. With V trimmed by 5 bases and J by 14 bases, 10 bases remained unmatched. Germline V gene lookup returns CDR1 SGHVS and CDR2 FQNEAQ. The chain employs TRBV7-8 and TRBJ1-6; TRBD1 agrees at 9 bases. This TCR was recovered from a man aged 18 to 29 with COVID-19, enrolled during active disease. The sample comprised peripheral blood. CDR3 DNA: TGTGCCAGCAGCCCCGGGACAGGGACCTTCTCCCTCCACTTT. Translation: CASSPGTGTFSLHF.